The 8 T cell receptor beta chains below were found in one sample sequenced in a study of CD8 T cells in ankylosing spondylitis. TCRdb itself ran the 5' RACE reads through MiXCR, one entry per CDR3 protein. The sample has 150,000 or so distinct CDR3 sequences; roughly 10% are singletons. Sequences were obtained from blood, either unsorted or a sorted T cell fraction (not recorded which). The receptors shown here come from a female donor with ankylosing spondylitis or in good health (not recorded which).

The chain carries TRBV10-3 and TRBJ2-3; D is perhaps TRBD2 (5 bases). CDR3 length equals 14 residues. V gave up 5 bases and J gave up 0 bases, with 9 bases separating them. Germline lookup yields CDR1 ENHRY and CDR2 SYGVKD. CDR3 loop: CAISSGTSTDTQYF. The CDR3 bases are TGTGCCATCAGTTCGGGAACTAGCACAGATACGCAGTATTTT.

The chain employs TRBV28 and TRBJ2-1; D not resolved. Germline CDR1 and CDR2: MDHEN and SYDVKM. The CDR3 has 16 amino acids. Deletions cut 6 bases from V and 0 bases from J, with 15 bases between. For the CDR3, the DNA is TGTGCCAGCAGGCCTGGCGCCCTGAGCTCCTACAATGAGCAGTTCTTC. Amino acids: CASRPGALSSYNEQFF.

The chain joins TRBV2 to TRBJ2-2; D may be TRBD1 (6 bases). This CDR3 contains 14 residues. Per the germline V gene, CDR1 is SNHLY and CDR2 is FYNNEI. V was trimmed by 8 bases and J by 0 bases, leaving 10 bases between them. The CDR3 coding sequence is TGTGCCAGCCAGGGGCCCACGAACACCGGGGAGCTGTTTTTT. This encodes CASQGPTNTGELFF.

The chain employs TRBV27 and TRBJ2-3, with 9 bases lining up with TRBD1. V shed 2 bases and J 3 bases; nucleotides not matched to a gene: 6. The germline V gene encodes CDR1 MNHEY and CDR2 SMNVEV (reference sequence). The CDR3 runs 16 residues. In nucleotides, the CDR3 is TGTGCCAGCAGTTTAGGGTGGACAGGGGTGACAGATACGCAGTATTTT. This translates into CASSLGWTGVTDTQYF.

V is TRBV6-4 and J is TRBJ1-5; the match to TRBD1 covers 7 bases. CDR3 length equals 16 residues. CDR1 is MRHNA, CDR2 SNTAGT, per germline. V trimming: 3 bases; J trimming: 0 bases; junction bases outside the gene matches: 5. CDR3 region: CASSEGTALSNQPQHF. In nucleotides, the CDR3 is TGTGCCAGCAGTGAAGGGACAGCCCTTAGCAATCAGCCCCAGCATTTT.

A few counts support this clonotype. This chain connects TRBV6-5 to TRBJ2-7; D ambiguous. V shed 0 bases and J shed 0 bases, with 3 bases lying between them. The CDR3 contains 13 residues. The germline V gene encodes CDR1 MNHEY and CDR2 SVGAGI. CDR3 DNA: TGTGCCAGCAGTTACTCGGCCTCCTACGAGCAGTACTTC. Translating gives CASSYSASYEQYF.

This clonotype was recorded many times. The chain uses TRBV12-3 or TRBV12-4 and TRBJ2-7; D gene ambiguous. V was clipped by 2 bases and J by 6 bases, with 8 bases between them. There are 12 residues in the CDR3. The CDR3 nucleotides are TGTGCCAGCAGTTTAAGGTGGGGCGAGCAGTACTTC. It translates to CASSLRWGEQYF.

The chain carries TRBV19 and TRBJ2-1, with 10 bases fitting TRBD2. CDR1 LNHDA and CDR2 SQIVND come from the germline V gene (reference sequence). The V and J ends lost 4 bases and 4 bases, in that order; junction bases with no gene match: 7. The CDR3 has 16 amino acids. CDR3 coding DNA: TGTGCCAGTAGTAGGGACGGGACTAGCGATTACAATGAGCAGTTCTTC. Its translation: CASSRDGTSDYNEQFF.